This T cell receptor beta chain was obtained from a study of human T cells and chemical hapten exposure. For the study at large: Patches that contained 0.01% DPC were applied to the upper back and read at 6 days.

Per the germline V gene, CDR1 is SGHAT and CDR2 is FQDESV (reference sequence). This CDR3 comprises 13 residues. Between the trimmed V and J ends, which lost 5 bases and 3 bases, there was a span of 10 bases. The time point is: patch test 2, 6 weeks after DPC sensitization. Treatment described: therapeutic diphenylcyclopropenone sensitization with weekly scalp DPC. Unique molecular identifiers were affixed to discrete cDNA molecules within the library. TCRdb re-derived calls from the RACE reads in MiXCR, one entry per CDR3 protein. The repertoire includes some 80,000 distinct CDR3 sequences, 10% to 13% of them detected once, and about 2.5% sits in the top ten. This clonotype was seen more than once but under ten times. Its antigen is unknown. Overall study findings and caveats: Versus controls, expanded TCRs had significantly more large CDR3 similarity clusters.

The sequenced sample was whole blood, obtained in connection with sensitization to the hapten diphenylcyclopropenone (DPC). The clonotype originates from a woman in her twenties or thirties with alopecia areata. Some clones in this sample may be carry-over from other donors' samples. The V and J genes are TRBV11-1 and TRBJ2-5; TRBD1 is a possible D gene (6 bases). The CDR3 is CASSLRTEETQYF. The DNA of the CDR3 is TGTGCCAGCAGCCTCAGGACAGAAGAGACCCAGTACTTC.